This T cell receptor (beta chain) was captured by sequencing in a study of blood T cell repertoires in COVID-19. Study-wide context: The samples span acute and convalescent COVID-19 from the United States, Italy and Spain. T cells, B-cell-depleted T cells, or PBMCs supplied cDNA or gDNA.

The CDR3 consists of 17 residues. The germline gives CDR1 SGHTA, CDR2 FQGNSA. After removal of 5 bases from V and 5 bases from J, the junction contained 15 bases not matched to a gene. In the authors' methods: Quantification of nucleated cells was approximated via reference gene primer amplification. Produced via immunoSEQ multiplex PCR; TCRdb's table is partial and in-frame only. The V and J calls and the clone size are those of that table, but D and trimming were determined from the DNA. This sample has about 250,000 clones; 75% to 85% occur once, and the top ten carry around 6%. The sample comprised peripheral blood. The chain combines TRBV7-2 with TRBJ2-3; 8 nucleotides line up with TRBD2. This clonotype was sampled from a human donor in a cohort sampled during active COVID-19. The CDR3, as DNA: TGTGCCAGCAGCGCCCCTCTCGGGCGGGAGGAGGGAGATACGCAGTATTTT. This sequence encodes CASSAPLGREEGDTQYF.